Presented here are 32 T cell receptor beta chains from one specimen sequenced in a study of graft-versus-host responses after intestinal transplantation. The assay was immunoSEQ multiplex PCR, and TCRdb's table has in-frame clones only and misses some. The sample shows just under 100,000 clones, approximately 90% of them seen only once. The specimen was PBMCs, collected 450 to 480 days after intestinal transplant. These receptors came from a human patient who received an intestinal transplant, so some T cells may come from the graft donor.

The chain couples TRBV29-1 to TRBJ1-1; D remains unclear. Trimming stripped 7 bases from V and 4 bases from J, with 7 bases between. This CDR3 spans 10 amino acids. The germline gives CDR1 SQVTM, CDR2 ANQGSEA. The chain's CDR3 is CSARGTEAFF. In DNA, the CDR3 is TGCAGCGCGAGAGGCACTGAAGCTTTCTTT. Based on the CDR3 plus reference TRBV29-1 and TRBJ1-1, the full variable domain is SAVISQKPSRDICQRGTSLTIQCQVDSQVTMMFWYRQQPGQSLTLIATANQGSEATYESGFVIDKFPISRPNLTFSTLTVSNMSPEDSSIYLCSARGTEAFFGQGTRLTVV.

The chain is built from TRBV15 and TRBJ2-1; D is ambiguous. The CDR3 extends over 12 amino acids. The V gene's germline CDR1 is LNHNV and CDR2 YYDKDF (reference sequence). The V and J ends lost 1 base and 7 bases respectively, with 5 bases between them. The chain's CDR3 is CATSRAGNEQFF. The DNA of the CDR3 is TGTGCCACCAGCAGAGCCGGGAATGAGCAGTTCTTC. Looking up the rest from reference TRBV15 and TRBJ2-1 gives the full variable domain: DAMVIQNPRYQVTQFGKPVTLSCSQTLNHNVMYWYQQKSSQAPKLLFHYYDKDFNNEADTPDNFQSRRPNTSFCFLDIRSPGLGDTAMYLCATSRAGNEQFFGPGTRLTVL.

The genes are TRBV6-6 and TRBJ2-4; either TRBD1 or TRBD2 may supply D (7 bases each). Germline CDR1 and CDR2: MNHNY and SVGAGI (reference sequence). This CDR3 has 14 residues. V lost 6 bases to trimming and J lost 8 bases, with 17 bases between them. CDR3 sequence reads: CASSLSTGRDIQYF. The DNA of the CDR3 is TGTGCCAGCAGCCTATCGACAGGGAGGGACATTCAGTACTTC.

This clone has a single count. V usage is TRBV6-1 and J usage is TRBJ1-2; no clear D gene. Germline V gene sequence: CDR1 MNHNS, CDR2 SASEGT. V shed 0 bases and J shed 0 bases, with 8 bases lying between them. The CDR3 consists of 15 residues. This CDR3 is CASSEALGSNYGYTF. Written as DNA, the CDR3 is TGTGCCAGCAGTGAAGCACTGGGATCTAACTATGGCTACACCTTC.

The CDR3 region is CAISQGIYSNQPQHF. CDR3 DNA sequence: TGTGCCATCAGTCAGGGGATTTACAGCAATCAGCCCCAGCATTTT. V and J are TRBV10-3 and TRBJ1-5, with D perhaps TRBD1 (6 bases). This CDR3 contains 15 residues. CDR1 is ENHRY, CDR2 SYGVKD, per germline. Deletions cut 5 bases from V and 1 base from J, with 12 bases between.

This clone showed up just once. J is TRBJ2-5 and V is TRBV4-2, with D perhaps assigned TRBD1 or TRBD2 (5 bases each). The end of the DNA aligns better with TRBJ2-7, so the J call may be wrong. This CDR3 is 16 amino acids long. CDR1 LGHNA and CDR2 YNFKEQ come from the germline V gene. The CDR3 loop reads CASSQPLPGGSYEQYF. The CDR3 nucleotides read TGTGCCAGCAGCCAACCGCTACCTGGGGGCTCCTACGAGCAGTACTTC.

This clone was detected only a few times. As DNA, the CDR3 is TGTGCCAGCAGCAAGCAGGGCACTGAAGCTTTCTTT. It yields the protein CASSKQGTEAFF. The chain combines TRBV21-1 with TRBJ1-1; the D call TRBD1 from the table was never checked on the DNA. TRBV21-1 is a listed pseudogene. This CDR3 is built from 12 residues.

Sample share makes this clone medium-sized. J is TRBJ1-1 and V is TRBV18, with a tentative D call TRBD1 (5 bases). V lost 3 bases and J lost 4, with 9 bases in between. Germline V gene sequence: CDR1 KGHSH, CDR2 LQKENI. The CDR3 totals 13 residues. CDR3: CASSPQGSTEAFF. The CDR3 DNA follows: TGTGCCAGCTCACCCCAGGGTAGCACTGAAGCTTTCTTT.

This sequence joins TRBV9 and TRBJ2-1; D ambiguous. V was shortened by 0 bases and J by 3 bases, with 4 bases between the two germline ends. Looked up from germline, CDR1 is SGDLS and CDR2 is YYNGEE. The CDR3 totals 13 residues. The DNA for the CDR3 is TGTGCCAGCAGCGTAGAGGGCTACAATGAGCAGTTCTTC. It specifies CASSVEGYNEQFF.

The chain employs TRBV18 and TRBJ2-3, with 11 positions matching TRBD2. Germline CDR1 is KGHSH and CDR2 is LQKENI. The CDR3 loop spans 16 amino acids. V lost 2 bases, J lost 2 bases, and 3 bases stayed unmatched. The CDR3 region is CASSPFSGGATDTQYF. DNA for the CDR3: TGTGCCAGCTCACCATTTAGCGGGGGGGCCACAGATACGCAGTATTTT.

V and J are TRBV27 and TRBJ1-1; the D is unclear. Germline V lookup: CDR1 MNHEY, CDR2 SMNVEV (reference sequence). V lost 8 bases to trimming and J lost 3 bases, with 16 bases between them. The CDR3 totals 14 residues. The CDR3 sequence is CASGFGVMDTEAFF. CDR3 bases: TGTGCCAGCGGATTTGGGGTTATGGACACTGAAGCTTTCTTT.

V and J are TRBV7-8 and TRBJ1-2; 10 bases fit TRBD1. The V segment lost 2 bases and the J segment 4 bases; nucleotides outside the gene matches: 7. The CDR3 is 16 amino acids. The germline V gene has CDR1 SGHVS and CDR2 FQNEAQ. The CDR3 loop reads CASSLTDRGRTYGYTF. The CDR3 bases are TGTGCCAGCAGCTTAACAGACAGGGGGCGAACCTATGGCTACACCTTC. Combining the CDR3 with reference TRBV7-8 and TRBJ1-2 gives the whole variable domain GAGVSQSPRYKVAKRGQDVALRCDPISGHVSLFWYQQALGQGPEFLTYFQNEAQLDKSGLPSDRFFAERPEGSVSTLKIQRTQQEDSAVYLCASSLTDRGRTYGYTFGSGTRLTVV.

CDR3 in DNA: TGCGCCAGCAGCCGCCAGACTAGCGGGGGGGCCGGGGAGACCCAGTACTTC. This encodes CASSRQTSGGAGETQYF. The chain recombines TRBV5-1 with TRBJ2-5, with 14 bases lining up with TRBD2. This CDR3 spans 17 amino acids. CDR1 and CDR2 from the germline V gene are SGHRS and YFSETQ. The junction had 10 bases not matched to a gene; V was cut back by 4 bases and J by 5 bases.

This sequence joins TRBV6-6 and TRBJ2-3; possible D gene TRBD2, 6 bases. The germline V and J ends were trimmed by 0 bases and 10 bases, with 11 bases remaining between them. There are 13 residues in the CDR3. Germline CDR1 MNHNY, CDR2 SVGAGI (reference sequence). CDR3 residues: CASSYSTTSPQYF. The DNA for the CDR3 is TGTGCCAGCAGTTACTCGACCACTAGCCCGCAGTATTTT.

J is TRBJ2-3 and V is TRBV9; maybe TRBD2 (5 bases). Germline V CDR1 and CDR2: SGDLS, YYNGEE. The CDR3 is made up of 14 amino acids. V was trimmed by 7 bases and J by 2 bases, leaving 14 bases between them. CDR3 sequence (DNA): TGTGCCAGCGCGAGGGTGGCCGACACAGATACGCAGTATTTT. Encoded protein: CASARVADTDTQYF.

V usage is TRBV4-1 and J usage is TRBJ2-5, with D possibly matching TRBD2 (5 bases). CDR3 length: 15 amino acids. Between the trimmed V and J ends, which lost 4 bases and 1 base, there was a span of 13 bases. Germline V gene sequence: CDR1 MGHRA, CDR2 YSYEKL. The CDR3 sequence is CASSPTLGSQETQYF. CDR3 nucleotide sequence: TGCGCCAGCAGCCCAACCCTGGGGAGCCAAGAGACCCAGTACTTC.

This clone was seen many times. The chain is built from TRBV6-1 and TRBJ2-5; TRBD2 matches 10 bases. The CDR3 extends over 15 amino acids. Germline V lookup: CDR1 MNHNS, CDR2 SASEGT. V lost 0 bases, J lost 2 bases, and 0 bases stayed unmatched. The CDR3 DNA reads as TGTGCCAGCAGTGAAGCTAGCGGGGGGCAAGAGACCCAGTACTTC. Residues: CASSEASGGQETQYF.

This rearrangement joins TRBV5-1 to TRBJ2-7; D is possibly TRBD2 (5 bases). CDR3 length: 12 amino acids. Per the germline V gene, CDR1 is SGHRS and CDR2 is YFSETQ. The V end was cut by 3 bases, the J end by 7 bases, with 11 bases between. DNA of the CDR3: TGCGCCAGCAGCTGGGAGAAAGAAGAGCAGTACTTC. It translates to CASSWEKEEQYF.

This chain links TRBV7-8 with TRBJ1-1; 7 positions agree with TRBD1. Germline CDR1 is SGHVS and CDR2 is FQNEAQ. V shed 5 bases and J 5 bases; nucleotides not matched to a gene: 5. The CDR3 is made up of 13 amino acids. This chain's CDR3 is CASSGDRVTEAFF. CDR3 bases: TGTGCCAGCAGCGGCGACAGGGTGACTGAAGCTTTCTTT.

The V gene is TRBV13, the J gene TRBJ2-1, with D unclear. CDR3 length equals 14 residues. V was cut by 10 bases and J by 8 bases, with 21 bases left in between. Germline V CDR1 and CDR2: PRHDT, FYEKMQ (reference sequence). For the CDR3, the DNA is TGTGCCACCCTACAAGCGACGCACGTGGATGAGCAGTTCTTC. This translates into CATLQATHVDEQFF.

The chain combines TRBV4-1 with TRBJ2-7; no clear D gene. This CDR3 is 13 amino acids long. The germline V gene encodes CDR1 MGHRA and CDR2 YSYEKL. V was trimmed by 1 base and J by 5 bases, leaving 9 bases between them. The CDR3, as DNA: TGCGCCAGCAGCCAAGTATACGAGAACGAGCAGTACTTC. This gives the protein CASSQVYENEQYF.

This sequence joins TRBV2 and TRBJ1-5; TRBD1 agrees at 7 bases. Trimming cost V 6 bases and J 11 bases; bases outside gene matches: 10. The germline gives CDR1 SNHLY, CDR2 FYNNEI. CDR3 length: 13 amino acids. This chain's CDR3 is CASRLQGPGAQHF. In DNA form, the CDR3 reads TGTGCCAGCAGACTACAGGGGCCCGGGGCCCAGCATTTT.

Comments on this clone: The junction differs from germline at one of its ends, possibly a read error. The gene calls are TRBV7-7 and TRBJ2-7, with 7 bases lining up with TRBD1. Germline loops: CDR1 SSHAT, CDR2 FNYEAQ (reference sequence). The CDR3 runs 13 residues. CDR3 amino acids: CASSLGQVGEQYF. The CDR3 nucleotides are TGTGCTAGCAGCTTAGGACAGGTTGGGGAGCAGTACTTC.

This clone was seen a single time. This chain links TRBV7-9 with TRBJ1-6, with D hard to call. Germline V CDR1 and CDR2: SEHNR, FQNEAQ (reference sequence). The CDR3 runs 14 residues. V lost 2 bases and J 6 bases, leaving 8 bases between the germline ends. The CDR3 region has the DNA TGTGCCAGCAGCTTATTGCAGCTTAATTCACCCCTCCACTTT. Residues: CASSLLQLNSPLHF. The whole variable domain, filled in from reference TRBV7-9 and TRBJ1-6, reads DTGVSQNPRHKITKRGQNVTFRCDPISEHNRLYWYRQTLGQGPEFLTYFQNEAQLEKSRLLSDRFSAERPKGSFSTLEIQRTEQGDSAMYLCASSLLQLNSPLHFGNGTRLTVT.

The chain joins TRBV9 to TRBJ2-5; 15 bases fit TRBD2. The CDR3 totals 16 residues. The V and J ends lost 4 bases and 5 bases, in that order; junction bases with no gene match: 6. Germline V gives CDR1 SGDLS, CDR2 YYNGEE. The CDR3: CASSTRTSGGVETQYF. The DNA for the CDR3 is TGTGCCAGCAGCACCCGGACTAGCGGGGGGGTCGAGACCCAGTACTTC.

The V and J genes are TRBV18 and TRBJ2-7; 10 bases fit TRBD1. Germline V lookup: CDR1 KGHSH, CDR2 LQKENI. V trimming: 3 bases; J trimming: 6 bases; junction bases outside the gene matches: 8. This CDR3 has 15 amino acids. Here the CDR3 reads CASSPTQTGGPEQYF. The CDR3 coding sequence is TGTGCCAGCTCACCGACCCAGACAGGGGGCCCCGAGCAGTACTTC.

The chain links TRBV5-1 to TRBJ2-5; weak D call: TRBD2 (5 bases). The germline V gene encodes CDR1 SGHRS and CDR2 YFSETQ. The V end was cut by 5 bases, the J end by 2 bases, with 10 bases between. The CDR3 loop spans 13 amino acids. The CDR3 DNA follows: TGCGCCAGCAGACCCGGGGTACAAGAGACCCAGTACTTC. Translation: CASRPGVQETQYF.

V and J are TRBV5-1 and TRBJ2-2, with 7 bases lining up with TRBD1. Trimming at V came to 0 bases and at J to 4 bases, leaving 3 bases not matched to a gene. CDR3 length: 15 residues. CDR1 and CDR2 (germline): SGHRS, YFSETQ. DNA of the CDR3: TGCGCCAGCAGCTTGGGACAGGGTGGCACCGGGGAGCTGTTTTTT. It specifies CASSLGQGGTGELFF.

The chain uses TRBV27 and TRBJ2-1, with 8 positions matching TRBD1. This CDR3 contains 13 residues. V shed 7 bases and J 3 bases; nucleotides not matched to a gene: 2. Germline V gives CDR1 MNHEY, CDR2 SMNVEV (reference sequence). CDR3 sequence (DNA): TGTGCCAGCACAACAGGGGGCTACAATGAGCAGTTCTTC. This codes for CASTTGGYNEQFF.

This chain links TRBV6-1 with TRBJ2-7, with D perhaps matching TRBD1 or TRBD2 (6 bases each). CDR3 length: 13 residues. V was cut by 7 bases and J by 5 bases, with 15 bases left in between. Per the germline V gene, CDR1 is MNHNS and CDR2 is SASEGT. The CDR3 region has the DNA TGTGCCAGCACGGGGGCAGGGAGGCACGAGCAGTACTTC. Its protein is CASTGAGRHEQYF.

In DNA form, the CDR3 reads TGCGCCAGCACCACTTCTCCGGGAAACACCATATATTTT. The encoded protein is CASTTSPGNTIYF. V and J are TRBV5-1 and TRBJ1-3, with D hard to call. CDR3 size: 13 residues. V was pared by 6 bases and J by 4 bases, with 11 bases between. Germline CDR1 is SGHRS and CDR2 is YFSETQ.

This clone was seen only a few times. The chain uses TRBV5-1 and TRBJ2-7, with 7 bases matching TRBD1. Trimming at V came to 2 bases and at J to 5 bases, leaving 7 bases not matched to a gene. The germline V gene encodes CDR1 SGHRS and CDR2 YFSETQ. This CDR3 spans 14 amino acids. CDR3 DNA sequence: TGCGCCAGCAGCTTAGCGACAGGGCTCCACGAGCAGTACTTC. Its translation is CASSLATGLHEQYF.